Listed here are 5 T cell receptor beta chains from one sample, sequenced in a study of human T cells and chemical hapten exposure. Individual cDNA molecules each carried unique molecular identifiers attached by the library. TCRdb passed the reads through MiXCR, listing each CDR3 protein once. In total, the table holds 35 to 40 distinct CDR3 sequences. RNA extraction used unfractionated whole blood as the source of total RNA. Sequencing input: whole blood. These TCRs come from a human donor who had alopecia or was a healthy volunteer (not recorded which). Some clones in this sample may be carry-over from other donors' samples. This table probably holds off-target reads from a library built for another chain.

J is TRBJ2-1 and V is TRBV28; 8 bases line up with TRBD2. CDR1 is MDHEN and CDR2 is SYDVKM in the germline V gene. The trim removed 5 bases at V and 6 bases at J, leaving 6 bases unmatched. CDR3 length equals 14 residues. This chain's CDR3 is CASSPLSGSNEQFF. CDR3 nucleotide sequence: TGTGCCAGCAGTCCCCTAAGCGGGAGCAATGAGCAGTTCTTC.

The rearrangement uses TRBV5-1 and TRBJ2-1; TRBD2 might be the D (5 bases). The V and J ends lost 4 bases and 6 bases respectively, with 8 bases between them. Germline V gives CDR1 SGHRS, CDR2 YFSETQ. The CDR3 length is 12 residues. CDR3 in DNA: TGCGCCAGCAGCGGGAGCCCCAATGAGCAGTTCTTC. Encoded protein: CASSGSPNEQFF. The full variable domain, completed using reference TRBV5-1 and TRBJ2-1, is KAGVTQTPRYLIKTRGQQVTLSCSPISGHRSVSWYQQTPGQGLQFLFEYFSETQRNKGNFPGRFSGRQFSNSRSEMNVSTLELGDSALYLCASSGSPNEQFFGPGTRLTVL.

The chain couples TRBV7-2 to TRBJ1-3, with 8 bases fitting TRBD1. Trimming cost V 2 bases and J 1 base; bases outside gene matches: 1. There are 15 residues in the CDR3. The germline CDR1 and CDR2 sequences are SGHTA and FQGNSA. CDR3 sequence reads: CASSLNRGSGNTIYF. Here the CDR3 DNA reads TGTGCCAGCAGCTTAAACAGGGGGTCTGGAAACACCATATATTTT.

This clonotype was recorded a few times. The chain employs TRBV5-8 and TRBJ2-7, with 7 nucleotides matching TRBD1. V lost 0 bases, J lost 2 bases, and 2 bases stayed unmatched. The CDR3 covers 14 residues. From germline, CDR1 is SGHTS and CDR2 YDEGEE. DNA of the CDR3: TGTGCCAGCAGCTTGGGGGACAGTGCCTACGAGCAGTACTTC. Translated, it gives CASSLGDSAYEQYF.

The chain carries TRBV12-3 or TRBV12-4 and TRBJ1-5, with TRBD1 matching over 9 bases. V lost 6 bases and J lost 4; bases outside the gene matches: 4. The CDR3 has 14 amino acids. The CDR3 DNA follows: TGTGCCAGCAGCCTGACAGGGGGTAATCAGCCCCAGCATTTT. Protein sequence: CASSLTGGNQPQHF.